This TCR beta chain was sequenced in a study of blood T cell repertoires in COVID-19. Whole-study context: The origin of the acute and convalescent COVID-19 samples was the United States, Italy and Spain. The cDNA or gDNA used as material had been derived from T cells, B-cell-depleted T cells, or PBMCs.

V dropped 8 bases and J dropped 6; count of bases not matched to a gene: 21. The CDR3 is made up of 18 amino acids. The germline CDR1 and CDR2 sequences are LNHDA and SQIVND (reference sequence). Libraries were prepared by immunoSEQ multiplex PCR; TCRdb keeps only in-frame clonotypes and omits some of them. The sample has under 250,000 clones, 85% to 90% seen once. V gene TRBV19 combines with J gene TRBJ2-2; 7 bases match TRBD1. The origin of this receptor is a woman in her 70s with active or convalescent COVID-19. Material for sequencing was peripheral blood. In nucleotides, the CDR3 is TGTGCCAGTGGCAGAAAGGGACAGAAAGTTTTCTTATCCGGGGAGCTGTTTTTT. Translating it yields CASGRKGQKVFLSGELFF.